This TCR beta chain is drawn from a study of vaccination and CD4 T cells after COVID-19. Study overall: Post-COVID samples had a sampling time that fell a median approximately 97 days after diagnosis (range 35 to 161).

Cultured CD4+ T cell DNA underwent sequencing with the Oncomine TCR Beta short-read assay. TCRdb ran MiXCR on the PCR reads and lists one entry per CDR3 protein. The table shows fewer than 20,000 distinct CDR3 sequences, with roughly 50% occurring only once. As regards this clonotype: Its antigen is as yet unknown.

Indicated time point: late sampling 161 to 241 days after vaccination in three convalescent patients. Documented treatment: roughly 11-day PBMC culture with coronavirus spike peptide pools or control peptides (ViraFEST assay). Under the ViraFEST approach, antigen-specific T cells were expanded with peptide pools and TCRs subsequently sequenced. Culture of 2 million to 2.5 million PBMCs per well took place with about 9 IU/ml IL-2 and around 10 ug/ml peptide pools. Upon completion of approximately 9 days of culture, CD4+ T cells were isolated via negative selection. The receptor was derived from a human donor who had recovered from COVID-19. Sequenced here: CD4+ T cells from blood, cultured in vitro, sampled about 7 months after SARS-CoV-2 vaccination.

Here the CDR3 DNA reads TGCAGTGCTAGCATCCGGGACAGGGCGTATGGCTACACCTTC. Protein sequence: CSASIRDRAYGYTF. The V call is TRBV20-1, the J call TRBJ1-2; 9 bases match TRBD1. V lost 3 bases, J lost 5 bases, and 7 bases stayed unmatched. The CDR3 totals 14 residues. In germline, CDR1 is DFQATT, CDR2 SNEGSKA (reference sequence).